This TCR beta chain emerged from a study of T cells in Graves' hyperthyroidism and ophthalmopathy (dated by TCRdb to 2018 to 2020). Some background on the complete study: Peripheral blood was sampled at the time of initial diagnosis, prior to any treatment. The paper describes TCR Vbeta CDR3 sequencing of some 130 peripheral blood samples, made up of about 40 ophthalmopathy patients, some 76 hyperthyroidism patients and roughly 17 progressor patients. The study also compared thyroid tissue and blood T-cell repertoires from several Graves' hyperthyroidism patients. A discovery cohort of 95 to 100 patients, about 40 with Graves' ophthalmopathy and more than 55 with stable Graves' hyperthyroidism, was used to find distinguishing TCR V-J signatures. The 100 discovery patients were divided at random into training and test sets in a 7:3 ratio. Prospective prediction of ophthalmopathy was tested in an independent validation cohort consisting of 18 to 20 hyperthyroidism patients and more than 15 patients who later progressed to ophthalmopathy. Following sampling, methimazole starting at 30 mg daily was given to hyperthyroidism patients, and high-dose intravenous methylprednisolone was given to ophthalmopathy patients. General findings and caveats noted by the study authors: In cross-validation, a model built on a 13 V-J signature told ophthalmopathy apart from stable hyperthyroidism with approximately 90% sensitivity and roughly 81% specificity, and in testing the same model reached 80%/75%. In validation, progression to ophthalmopathy was predicted by the model with approximately 67% sensitivity and roughly 76% specificity, a median of approximately 7.1 months before onset. No statistical method was used to set the sample size in advance, and investigators knew the group allocation. Most expanded thyroid clonotypes (frequency above 0.001) were also found in blood, which suggests that blood repertoires may mirror thyroid immune responses.

Amplification of TCR beta CDR3 regions was carried out from RNA transcripts. For the first round of RT-PCR on the TCR CDR3, the HTBI primer set was used together with the Qiagen OneStep RT-PCR kit. The libraries were constructed in a second round of multiplex PCR and then size-selected and purified. Paired-end sequencing of the libraries was performed with 100 bp reads on an Illumina HiSeq2000. The paper's processing steps were these. SOAPnuke was used to process the raw data, removing reads that contained adapters or uncalled bases, had a mean Phred below 15, or lacked an exact match to the constant primer or identifier. COPE v1.2.5 was used to merge high-quality paired reads, and clonotypes were defined as unique nucleotide sequences. Clonotypes were aligned to IMGT TRBV, TRBD and TRBJ reference segments using MiTCR v1.1. The analysis was restricted to V-J combinations with a frequency above 0.0001, which together covered roughly 99% of the repertoires. A TCS score was defined as the ratio between F50 (clonal expansion) and ExV (chaos), using BLOSUM62-based TCRdist between CDR3 peptides within each V-J. Welch's t-statistics and random forest reduced around 550 V-J features to about 13, which were used in a naive Bayes classifier (R e1071). TCRdb ran its own pipeline on the public reads, namely fastp trimming at Q25 and MiXCR clone calling, and kept in-frame beta chains. Rows are combined by CDR3 protein, so each entry shows the most common genes and DNA. TCRdb's processing, not the study's, gives the V and J calls here. This sample is represented by 450,000 to 600,000 distinct CDR3 sequences; 15% to 20% of them were singletons. The ten largest clones add up to 47% of the sample.

CDR3 length: 15 amino acids, cysteine to phenylalanine. The kept DNA is CDR3 alone, 45 bases in frame from the first base. CDR1 and CDR2, looked up from the germline V gene, are SNHLY and FYNNEI. Relative to germline, V is missing 7 bases and J is missing 4 bases, with 10 bases of the junction outside any gene match. Ophthalmopathy patients had moderately to severely active disease, Clinical Activity Score of at least 3, NOSPECS grade of at least 4, and duration under 3 months. Any patient with an uncontrolled infection, another autoimmune disease, pregnancy or lactation was excluded. Diagnoses were based on clinical symptoms, serum thyroxine and TRAb, thyroid ultrasound and orbital computed tomography. PBMCs were separated from under 11 ml of fresh peripheral blood using Ficoll-Paque density gradient centrifugation. Trizol reagent was used to extract total RNA, and RNA quality was then checked on an Agilent 2100 Bioanalyzer.

Concerning this clonotype itself: No cognate antigen has been identified for it. No base qualities exist here, and no much larger clone lies one base off it.

This receptor was identified in a man in his forties or fifties with Graves' ophthalmopathy. Sequencing was done on a sample of blood. The rearranged segments are TRBV2 and TRBJ2-4, and TRBD1 aligns with 7 junction nucleotides. DNA sequence: TGTGCCAGCATATATCAGGGGGTGATAAAAAACATTCAGTACTTC. It codes for CASIYQGVIKNIQYF.